This entry lists 20 T cell receptor beta chains sequenced from one sample in a study of blood T cell repertoires in COVID-19. Sequencing was performed with immunoSEQ multiplex PCR; in TCRdb, only in-frame clones are kept and a portion is missing. Of roughly 52,000 clones detected, roughly 85% appear once; the ten largest clones hold 9.5% to 15%. The sample consisted of peripheral blood. Source of these receptors: a human donor in a cohort sampled during active COVID-19.

The V and J genes are TRBV19 and TRBJ1-2; a weak D match, TRBD1 (6 bases). CDR3 length equals 17 residues. V lost 5 bases and J lost 5, with 24 bases in between. Germline assignment: CDR1 LNHDA and CDR2 SQIVND (reference sequence). CDR3 DNA sequence: TGTGCCAGTAGTCCGGGACACACCAATTGGGTTAGGTATGGCTACACCTTC. Encoded protein: CASSPGHTNWVRYGYTF.

This clone occurred a few times. The V and J genes are TRBV6-5 and TRBJ2-7; D not resolved. This CDR3 is built from 12 residues. The V gene lost 6 bases and the J gene lost 3 bases, with 9 bases spanning the gap. Germline V lookup: CDR1 MNHEY, CDR2 SVGAGI. The CDR3, as DNA: TGTGCCAGCAGCTCAAGCTTCTACGAGCAGTACTTC. It yields the protein CASSSSFYEQYF.

The chain joins TRBV7-8 to TRBJ2-5; D possibly corresponds to TRBD1 (6 bases). CDR1 is SGHVS and CDR2 is FQNEAQ in the germline V gene. The germline V and J ends were trimmed by 5 bases and 5 bases, with 18 bases remaining between them. CDR3 length: 15 amino acids. The CDR3 DNA reads as TGTGCCAGCAGCATGGGACACGGAGTTGGTGAGACCCAGTACTTC. Translation gives CASSMGHGVGETQYF.

This clone was seen a few times. The V call is TRBV28, the J call TRBJ2-7; the match to TRBD1 covers 12 bases. V shed 4 bases, J shed 3 bases, and the junction held 4 bases outside the gene matches. This CDR3 has 15 amino acids. Germline loops: CDR1 MDHEN, CDR2 SYDVKM. As DNA, the CDR3 is TGTGCCAGCAGTTCCGGGACAGGGGGCCTCTACGAGCAGTACTTC. It is translated as CASSSGTGGLYEQYF. Filled out from reference TRBV28 and TRBJ2-7, the complete variable domain reads DVKVTQSSRYLVKRTGEKVFLECVQDMDHENMFWYRQDPGLGLRLIYFSYDVKMKEKGDIPEGYSVSREKKERFSLILESASTNQTSMYLCASSSGTGGLYEQYFGPGTRLTVT.

The chain has TRBV5-1 and TRBJ2-5; 7 bases align to TRBD2. Germline lookup yields CDR1 SGHRS and CDR2 YFSETQ. V shed 3 bases and J 4 bases; nucleotides not matched to a gene: 0. This CDR3 has 12 residues. The CDR3 is CASSWGGETQYF. In DNA, the CDR3 is TGCGCCAGCAGCTGGGGGGGAGAGACCCAGTACTTC.

This clone occurred once. One end of the junction is discordant with germline, which a read error may explain. The gene calls are TRBV12-5 and TRBJ1-1; 7 positions match TRBD1. The CDR3 is made up of 14 amino acids. In germline, CDR1 is LGHNT, CDR2 FRNRAP. As DNA, the CDR3 is TGTGCTAGTGGTTTGGGGGGACAGACCCTCAAGGTGTCCTTT. Amino acids: CASGLGGQTLKVSF. The variable domain in full, completed from reference TRBV12-5 and TRBJ1-1, reads DARVTQTPRHKVTEMGQEVTMRCQPILGHNTVFWYRQTMMQGLELLAYFRNRAPLDDSGMPKDRFSAEMPDATLATLKIQPSEPRDSAVYFCASGLGGQTLKVSFGQGTRLTVV.

The V and J genes are TRBV7-3 and TRBJ2-1; 11 bases align to TRBD1. The ends lost 5 bases at V and 7 bases at J; junction bases unmatched: 4. CDR3 length: 14 residues. The germline V gene has CDR1 SGHTA and CDR2 FQGTGA. The CDR3 DNA follows: TGTGCCAGCAGCCTTGGGACAGGGGGGAATGAGCAGTTCTTC. Protein: CASSLGTGGNEQFF.

The gene calls are TRBV5-6 and TRBJ2-7; tentatively, D is TRBD1 (6 bases). The CDR3 loop spans 14 amino acids. Germline loops: CDR1 SGHDT, CDR2 YYEEEE. With 4 bases removed from V and 1 base from J, the gap between germline ends came to 12 bases. The CDR3 here is CASSDRYESYEQYF. The CDR3 nucleotides are TGTGCCAGCAGCGACAGGTATGAATCCTACGAGCAGTACTTC.

The chain carries TRBV18 and TRBJ1-2, with 10 bases matching TRBD1. The germline V gene has CDR1 KGHSH and CDR2 LQKENI. Germline trimming cut 8 bases from V and 5 bases from J; bases unmatched to any gene: 11. The length of the CDR3 is 15 residues. The chain's CDR3 is CASHDRQGASYGYTF. The CDR3 DNA reads as TGTGCCAGCCACGATAGACAGGGGGCATCATATGGCTACACCTTC.

The chain employs TRBV10-2 and TRBJ2-1, with 11 bases identical to TRBD2. This CDR3 has 16 residues. V dropped 9 bases and J dropped 6; count of bases not matched to a gene: 13. Germline lookup yields CDR1 WSHSY and CDR2 SAAADI. The CDR3 DNA reads TGCGCCAGTCGTACCCGAGGACTAGCGGGCTTCAATGAGCAGTTCTTC. It codes for CASRTRGLAGFNEQFF.

The chain uses TRBV6-5 and TRBJ1-6; D gene uncertain. Germline V gene data show CDR1 as MNHEY and CDR2 as SVGAGI. V shed 6 bases and J shed 5 bases, with 11 bases lying between them. This CDR3 is built from 14 residues. The CDR3 bases are TGTGCCAGCAGCCCCCAGGTCCATAATTCACCCCTCCACTTT. Translation: CASSPQVHNSPLHF.

The J gene is TRBJ1-2, the V gene TRBV6-5; perhaps TRBD1 as D (6 bases). The V gene's germline CDR1 is MNHEY and CDR2 SVGAGI. The CDR3 consists of 14 residues. Trimming took 0 bases from V and 3 from J, leaving 8 bases between them. CDR3 residues: CASSYSRTDYGYTF. The DNA for the CDR3 is TGTGCCAGCAGTTACTCACGGACAGACTATGGCTACACCTTC.

V and J are TRBV7-9 and TRBJ2-1, with 8 bases that match TRBD2. The CDR3 is 16 residues long. J was trimmed by 6 bases and V by 4 bases; bases with no gene match: 11. The germline V gene has CDR1 SEHNR and CDR2 FQNEAQ (reference sequence). For the CDR3, the DNA is TGTGCCAGCAGCTCACCTCCGAGAGGGACTAGCAATGAGCAGTTCTTC. It codes for CASSSPPRGTSNEQFF.

The V gene is TRBV9, the J gene TRBJ2-1, with 9 nucleotides matching TRBD2. Germline assignment: CDR1 SGDLS and CDR2 YYNGEE. The CDR3 is made up of 15 amino acids. V gave up 0 bases and J gave up 7 bases; unmatched junction bases: 5. The CDR3 spells CASSVVAGDWNEQFF. The CDR3 DNA reads TGTGCCAGCAGCGTAGTAGCGGGAGATTGGAATGAGCAGTTCTTC.

The rearrangement uses TRBV14 and TRBJ1-2; D not resolved. V was clipped by 1 base and J by 5 bases, with 17 bases between them. This CDR3 has 16 residues. CDR1 is SGHDN and CDR2 is FVKESK in the germline V gene. CDR3 nucleotide sequence: TGTGCCAGCAGCCAAGCGGTTGGGAGGAGAACATATGGCTACACCTTC. Its protein product is CASSQAVGRRTYGYTF.

The rearrangement joins TRBV7-9 to TRBJ1-3, with D tentatively TRBD1 (6 bases). CDR1 is SEHNR and CDR2 is FQNEAQ in the germline V gene (reference sequence). Trimming shortened V by 2 bases and J by 3 bases, and 17 bases separated the two germline ends. This CDR3 has 17 amino acids. This chain's CDR3 is CASSLSPLGGLGNTIYF. The CDR3, as DNA: TGTGCCAGCAGCTTATCGCCTCTGGGGGGGCTTGGAAACACCATATATTTT.

V gene TRBV27 combines with J gene TRBJ2-1, with 8 bases matching TRBD2. J lost 4 bases, V lost 5 bases, and 7 bases had no gene match. In germline, CDR1 is MNHEY, CDR2 SMNVEV (reference sequence). This CDR3 has 15 residues. CDR3 loop: CASSPREVEYNEQFF. DNA for the CDR3: TGTGCCAGCAGTCCGCGGGAGGTCGAGTACAATGAGCAGTTCTTC.

The rearrangement uses TRBV19 and TRBJ2-1, with 7 bases that match TRBD2. Germline CDR1 reads LNHDA; CDR2 reads SQIVND (reference sequence). The CDR3 is 14 residues long. V dropped 4 bases and J dropped 8; count of bases not matched to a gene: 8. The CDR3 region is CASSSGSRTDEQFF. CDR3 DNA: TGTGCCAGTAGTAGCGGGAGCCGGACGGATGAGCAGTTCTTC.

The gene calls are TRBV6-4 and TRBJ1-1, with TRBD1 as a possible D gene (6 bases). V gave up 4 bases and J gave up 4 bases, with 16 bases separating them. CDR1 is MRHNA, CDR2 SNTAGT, per germline. This CDR3 is 15 amino acids long. The CDR3 spells CASSVEAEGVTEAFF. CDR3 coding DNA: TGTGCCAGCAGTGTAGAGGCTGAGGGGGTCACTGAAGCTTTCTTT.

The chain is built from TRBV11-1 and TRBJ1-3; 7 positions match TRBD1. J lost 4 bases, V lost 4 bases, and 7 bases had no gene match. Germline V gives CDR1 SGHAT, CDR2 FQDESV (reference sequence). The CDR3 spans 15 residues. This CDR3 reads CASSSFHRGGNTIYF. The DNA for the CDR3 is TGTGCCAGCAGCTCCTTCCACAGGGGAGGAAACACCATATATTTT.